This passage covers 29 T cell receptor beta chains from one sample sequenced in a study of blood T cell repertoires in COVID-19. Using immunoSEQ multiplex PCR, the repertoire was profiled, and TCRdb retains in-frame clones only, with some absent. The sample carries 120,000 or so clones, 70% to 90% recorded once. Material: peripheral blood. The receptors were gathered from a woman aged 50 to 60 with active or convalescent COVID-19.

This chain joins TRBV24-1 and TRBJ2-5; D perhaps matches TRBD2 (5 bases). Germline V CDR1 and CDR2: KGHDR, SFDVKD. V gave up 3 bases and J gave up 2 bases, with 6 bases separating them. The CDR3 length is 13 residues. The CDR3 sequence is CATSDPGQETQYF. CDR3 DNA sequence: TGTGCCACCAGTGATCCGGGACAAGAGACCCAGTACTTC.

This chain uses TRBV15 with TRBJ2-5; possible D gene TRBD1, 6 bases. The V gene's germline CDR1 is LNHNV and CDR2 YYDKDF (reference sequence). V lost 0 bases to trimming and J lost 2 bases, with 10 bases between them. The CDR3 runs to 15 residues. The CDR3 DNA reads as TGTGCCACCAGCAGAGATCCGGGACAACAAGAGACCCAGTACTTC. Protein: CATSRDPGQQETQYF.

Only a few counts were recorded for this clone. J is TRBJ2-1 and V is TRBV7-2, with D unresolved. This CDR3 is 12 amino acids long. The germline V gene has CDR1 SGHTA and CDR2 FQGNSA. The V and J ends lost 1 base and 10 bases respectively, with 8 bases between them. In nucleotides, the CDR3 is TGTGCCAGCAGCTTAGTGAGCCGGGAGCAGTTCTTC. As protein: CASSLVSREQFF.

As DNA, the CDR3 is TGTGCCAGCAGCATCCGAGCGGGAGGGGCCTACGAGCAGTACTTC. Protein product: CASSIRAGGAYEQYF. This rearrangement joins TRBV7-8 to TRBJ2-7; 10 bases agree with TRBD2. The CDR3 runs to 15 residues. With V trimmed by 5 bases and J by 2 bases, 6 bases remained unmatched. Germline CDR1 is SGHVS and CDR2 is FQNEAQ.

V and J are TRBV28 and TRBJ1-4; tentatively, D is TRBD1 (5 bases). This CDR3 contains 14 residues. The germline V and J ends were trimmed by 6 bases and 6 bases, with 14 bases remaining between them. The V gene's germline CDR1 is MDHEN and CDR2 SYDVKM. The CDR3, as DNA: TGTGCCAGCAGAACCGCGGGGCTATATGAAAAACTGTTTTTT. It translates to CASRTAGLYEKLFF.

The chain employs TRBV2 and TRBJ1-2, with TRBD1 identical over 8 bases. CDR3 size: 12 residues. Trimming cost V 6 bases and J 7 bases; bases outside gene matches: 4. CDR1 and CDR2 from the germline V gene are SNHLY and FYNNEI. CDR3 amino acids: CASSATGVGYTF. As DNA, the CDR3 is TGTGCCAGCAGCGCGACAGGGGTTGGCTACACCTTC.

The chain employs TRBV25-1 and TRBJ1-2, with a possible D match to TRBD1 (6 bases). The germline CDR1 and CDR2 sequences are MGHDK and SYGVNS. Trimming cost V 2 bases and J 7 bases, with 14 bases left between them. The CDR3 covers 14 residues. Here the CDR3 DNA reads TGTGCCAGCAGTGAAGAGGGGGGGTTGCGTGGCTACACCTTC. Translation gives CASSEEGGLRGYTF.

The chain carries TRBV4-3 and TRBJ2-3; D possibly corresponds to TRBD1 (5 bases). This CDR3 contains 15 residues. Germline V gene sequence: CDR1 LGHNA, CDR2 YSLEER. Trimming cost V 4 bases and J 4 bases, with 15 bases left between them. CDR3 in amino acids: CASSREPFRADTQYF. CDR3 nucleotides: TGCGCCAGCAGCCGAGAGCCTTTCAGGGCAGATACGCAGTATTTT.

The chain uses TRBV28 and TRBJ2-1, with D perhaps matching TRBD2 (5 bases). V lost 6 bases to trimming and J lost 1 base, with 25 bases between them. CDR3 length: 19 residues. Germline lookup yields CDR1 MDHEN and CDR2 SYDVKM. The CDR3 coding sequence is TGTGCCAGCAGCGAAATTCATAGCACCGCGGGTTCATCCTACAATGAGCAGTTCTTC. This codes for CASSEIHSTAGSSYNEQFF.

The V and J genes are TRBV5-4 and TRBJ1-6, with D perhaps matching TRBD1 (5 bases). Germline values: CDR1 SGHNT, CDR2 YYREEE (reference sequence). The CDR3 is 16 amino acids. V was shortened by 0 bases and J by 0 bases, with 7 bases between the two germline ends. CDR3: CASSLDRSSYNSPLHF. Written as DNA, the CDR3 is TGTGCCAGCAGCTTGGACAGGAGCTCCTATAATTCACCCCTCCACTTT.

Worth noting for this clone: The identical CDR3 is also encoded by other nucleotide sequences in the sample. V gene TRBV20-1 combines with J gene TRBJ2-7; D unresolved. The ends were cut back, 3 bases at V and 5 bases at J, with 8 bases in the middle. CDR1 DFQATT and CDR2 SNEGSKA come from the germline V gene (reference sequence). This CDR3 has 11 amino acids. CDR3 nucleotides: TGCAGTGCTAGTTCTGGCCACGAGCAGTACTTC. Encoded protein: CSASSGHEQYF.

Only one count was recorded for this clone. This sequence joins TRBV7-2 and TRBJ2-7; 8 nucleotides align to TRBD2. The V gene end was trimmed by 5 bases and the J gene end by 8 bases; junction bases not matched to a gene: 8. CDR1 SGHTA and CDR2 FQGNSA come from the germline V gene. The length of the CDR3 is 13 residues. Here the CDR3 reads CASSLVAGRKQYF. CDR3 nucleotide sequence: TGTGCCAGCAGCCTGGTAGCGGGACGGAAGCAGTACTTC. The full variable domain, in which reference TRBV7-2 and TRBJ2-7 provide the parts outside the CDR3, is GAGVSQSPSNKVTEKGKDVELRCDPISGHTALYWYRQSLGQGLEFLIYFQGNSAPDKSGLPSDRFSAERTGGSVSTLTIQRTQQEDSAVYLCASSLVAGRKQYFGPGTRLTVT.

This chain joins TRBV19 and TRBJ2-5; 8 nucleotides align to TRBD1. V trimming: 3 bases; J trimming: 5 bases; junction bases outside the gene matches: 8. CDR1 and CDR2 from the germline V gene are LNHDA and SQIVND (reference sequence). CDR3 length equals 15 residues. CDR3: CASSMQGARAETQYF. CDR3 bases: TGTGCCAGTAGTATGCAGGGGGCGAGGGCGGAGACCCAGTACTTC. Variable domain in full (rest from reference TRBV19 and TRBJ2-5): DGGITQSPKYLFRKEGQNVTLSCEQNLNHDAMYWYRQDPGQGLRLIYYSQIVNDFQKGDIAEGYSVSREKKESFPLTVTSAQKNPTAFYLCASSMQGARAETQYFGPGTRLLVL.

The genes are TRBV11-2 and TRBJ2-7; 8 bases match TRBD2. V dropped 3 bases and J dropped 2; count of bases not matched to a gene: 9. CDR3 length equals 16 residues. CDR1 is SGHAT, CDR2 FQNNGV, per germline. Here the CDR3 DNA reads TGTGCCAGCAGCTTTCAACTAGCGGATAATCCCTACGAGCAGTACTTC. Translated: CASSFQLADNPYEQYF.

This chain connects TRBV4-1 to TRBJ2-1; D is unclear. V shed 1 base and J shed 12 bases, with 10 bases lying between them. This CDR3 comprises 12 residues. In germline, CDR1 is MGHRA, CDR2 YSYEKL. The CDR3: CASSQVMAWQFF. The CDR3 DNA reads as TGCGCCAGCAGCCAAGTTATGGCATGGCAGTTCTTC.

V gene TRBV2 combines with J gene TRBJ2-1; 8 bases are a match to TRBD1. The V segment lost 8 bases and the J segment 6 bases; nucleotides outside the gene matches: 15. There are 16 residues in the CDR3. The germline V gene has CDR1 SNHLY and CDR2 FYNNEI. Here the CDR3 reads CASSNWTGIHSNEQFF. The CDR3 DNA follows: TGTGCCAGCTCGAACTGGACAGGGATTCATTCCAATGAGCAGTTCTTC.

The chain employs TRBV5-4 and TRBJ2-7, with 13 bases identical to TRBD2. Germline V gene sequence: CDR1 SGHNT, CDR2 YYREEE (reference sequence). The CDR3 loop spans 16 amino acids. V trimming: 7 bases; J trimming: 1 base; junction bases outside the gene matches: 8. CDR3 residues: CASRAGLAGASYEQYF. The CDR3 coding sequence is TGTGCCAGCCGGGCCGGACTAGCGGGAGCTTCCTACGAGCAGTACTTC.

This clone was picked up one time. The rearrangement links TRBV10-3 to TRBJ2-1, with D maybe TRBD2 (6 bases). Germline CDR1 and CDR2: ENHRY and SYGVKD. V lost 11 bases to trimming and J lost 9 bases, with 26 bases between them. The CDR3 spans 15 residues. The CDR3 region has the DNA TGTGCCGTATCCACCTCGGGACTCCTCTCAGTTGAGCAGTTCTTC. Residues: CAVSTSGLLSVEQFF.

This clone was counted only a few times. The chain is built from TRBV6-5 and TRBJ1-2; weak D call: TRBD1 (5 bases). CDR1 is MNHEY, CDR2 SVGAGI, per germline. CDR3 length: 13 amino acids. Trimming left V 0 bases short and J 7 bases short, with 9 bases between. Written as DNA, the CDR3 is TGTGCCAGCAGTTACTCGAAAGGGGTTGGCTACACCTTC. This codes for CASSYSKGVGYTF.

The genes are TRBV24-1 and TRBJ1-2; 12 bases line up with TRBD1. V lost 5 bases, J lost 2 bases, and 11 bases stayed unmatched. CDR3 length equals 18 residues. Germline assignment: CDR1 KGHDR and CDR2 SFDVKD. CDR3 sequence (DNA): TGTGCCACCAGTGGTATTATCGGGACAGGGGGCGCAAACTATGGCTACACCTTC. Translated, it gives CATSGIIGTGGANYGYTF.

This chain joins TRBV11-3 and TRBJ2-2; 8 nucleotides line up with TRBD2. V shed 5 bases and J 1 base; nucleotides not matched to a gene: 6. The CDR3 loop spans 16 amino acids. Germline values: CDR1 SGHNT, CDR2 YENEEA. The CDR3 DNA follows: TGTGCCAGCAGCCCCCTTGCGGGAGGGAACACCGGGGAGCTGTTTTTT. As protein: CASSPLAGGNTGELFF.

The CDR3 DNA sequence: TGTGCCAGCAGTTTAGTAGAATCTGAGCAGTTCTTC. Its protein product is CASSLVESEQFF. The rearrangement uses TRBV12-3 or TRBV12-4 and TRBJ2-1, with unresolved D. The germline V and J ends were trimmed by 1 base and 9 bases, with 7 bases remaining between them. This CDR3 has 12 amino acids.

V usage is TRBV5-1 and J usage is TRBJ2-5; D is undetermined. V was pared by 0 bases and J by 1 base, with 4 bases between. The germline V gene encodes CDR1 SGHRS and CDR2 YFSETQ. The CDR3 spans 13 residues. The chain's CDR3 is CASSLALQETQYF. CDR3 DNA: TGCGCCAGCAGCTTGGCCCTCCAAGAGACCCAGTACTTC.

The chain joins TRBV7-9 to TRBJ2-1, with TRBD2 matching 8 bases. The V gene's germline CDR1 is SEHNR and CDR2 FQNEAQ (reference sequence). V lost 6 bases, J lost 2 bases, and 6 bases stayed unmatched. This CDR3 has 15 amino acids. CDR3: CASSILAATYNEQFF. The CDR3 DNA is TGTGCCAGCAGTATACTAGCGGCTACCTACAATGAGCAGTTCTTC.

This chain connects TRBV5-1 to TRBJ2-1, with TRBD2 matching 10 bases. J lost 5 bases, V lost 7 bases, and 12 bases had no gene match. CDR1 and CDR2 (germline): SGHRS, YFSETQ. The CDR3 is made up of 16 amino acids. The CDR3 spells CASSPGSGRAHNEQFF. The CDR3 DNA is TGCGCCAGCTCCCCGGGAAGCGGGAGGGCCCACAATGAGCAGTTCTTC. Using reference TRBV5-1 and TRBJ2-1 for the parts outside the CDR3, the full variable domain is KAGVTQTPRYLIKTRGQQVTLSCSPISGHRSVSWYQQTPGQGLQFLFEYFSETQRNKGNFPGRFSGRQFSNSRSEMNVSTLELGDSALYLCASSPGSGRAHNEQFFGPGTRLTVL.

The chain joins TRBV6-5 to TRBJ2-7; possible D gene TRBD2, 5 bases. CDR1 and CDR2 (germline): MNHEY, SVGAGI. CDR3 length equals 15 residues. Trimming removed 10 bases from V and 0 bases from J, with 19 bases in between. The CDR3 loop is CATPAEGGSSYEQYF. In DNA form, the CDR3 reads TGTGCCACCCCAGCCGAGGGCGGCAGCTCCTACGAGCAGTACTTC.

This clone was seen a single time. This CDR3 is CASSQGSSYEQYF. As DNA, the CDR3 is TGTGCCAGCAGCCAGGGTAGCTCCTACGAGCAGTACTTC. The V and J genes are TRBV9 and TRBJ2-7; D perhaps matches TRBD1 (5 bases). The CDR3 consists of 13 residues. Germline CDR1 is SGDLS and CDR2 is YYNGEE. The germline V and J ends were trimmed by 4 bases and 0 bases, with 8 bases remaining between them.

V usage is TRBV27 and J usage is TRBJ2-5; D gene ambiguous. The CDR3 has 14 amino acids. V lost 6 bases and J 2 bases, leaving 13 bases between the germline ends. The V gene's germline CDR1 is MNHEY and CDR2 SMNVEV (reference sequence). CDR3 sequence (DNA): TGTGCCAGCAGATCCTTGCGATCTCAAGAGACCCAGTACTTC. Translating gives CASRSLRSQETQYF.

The gene calls are TRBV25-1 and TRBJ2-5; 15 positions agree with TRBD2. There are 17 residues in the CDR3. Germline V gene data show CDR1 as MGHDK and CDR2 as SYGVNS. J was trimmed by 5 bases and V by 5 bases; bases with no gene match: 9. CDR3 in amino acids: CASSLATGTSGGETQYF. Written as DNA, the CDR3 is TGTGCCAGCAGTCTTGCAACGGGGACTAGCGGGGGGGAGACCCAGTACTTC.